The clone carrying this TCR beta chain has a single count. Some clones are missing from TCRdb's copy, which holds only in-frame ones; the method was immunoSEQ multiplex PCR. The sample holds about 97,000 clones; around 90% are singletons and the top ten take about 5.7%. Seattle researchers signed up patients amid active infection and tracked them longitudinally. The sample is drawn from a study of blood T cell repertoires in COVID-19. Across the whole study: COVID-19 samples, acute and convalescent, were from the United States, Italy and Spain. The cDNA or gDNA used as material had been derived from T cells, B-cell-depleted T cells, or PBMCs.

This CDR3 has 13 amino acids. Germline lookup yields CDR1 LGHNA and CDR2 YNFKEQ. The V gene lost 0 bases and the J gene lost 5 bases, with 7 bases spanning the gap. The J gene is TRBJ1-2, the V gene TRBV4-2; D is ambiguous. The specimen sequenced was peripheral blood. This receptor was obtained from a woman aged 45-65 years with COVID-19, enrolled during active disease. CDR3 DNA sequence: TGTGCCAGCAGCCAAGAATGGCAGTATGGCTACACCTTC. This encodes CASSQEWQYGYTF.